Listed here is a single T cell receptor (beta chain). The germline V gene has CDR1 SGDLS and CDR2 YYNGEE. The CDR3 totals 14 residues. The J segment lost 5 bases and the V segment lost 4 bases, leaving 8 bases of the junction unmatched. These data belong to a study of T cell changes during pregnancy in multiple sclerosis. TCRdb's table, derived via immunoSEQ multiplex PCR, lists solely in-frame clones and lacks some. The sample has 50,000 to 65,000 clones; roughly nine tenths are singletons. This sequence originates from a female donor with multiple sclerosis, enrolled in a pregnancy study. The chain has TRBV9 and TRBJ1-2; 7 nucleotides match TRBD1. The starting material was CD4+ T cells from peripheral blood mononuclear cells, obtained in the first trimester of pregnancy. CDR3 region: CASSPPGTDYGYTF. DNA of the CDR3: TGTGCCAGCAGCCCCCCCGGGACAGATTATGGCTACACCTTC.